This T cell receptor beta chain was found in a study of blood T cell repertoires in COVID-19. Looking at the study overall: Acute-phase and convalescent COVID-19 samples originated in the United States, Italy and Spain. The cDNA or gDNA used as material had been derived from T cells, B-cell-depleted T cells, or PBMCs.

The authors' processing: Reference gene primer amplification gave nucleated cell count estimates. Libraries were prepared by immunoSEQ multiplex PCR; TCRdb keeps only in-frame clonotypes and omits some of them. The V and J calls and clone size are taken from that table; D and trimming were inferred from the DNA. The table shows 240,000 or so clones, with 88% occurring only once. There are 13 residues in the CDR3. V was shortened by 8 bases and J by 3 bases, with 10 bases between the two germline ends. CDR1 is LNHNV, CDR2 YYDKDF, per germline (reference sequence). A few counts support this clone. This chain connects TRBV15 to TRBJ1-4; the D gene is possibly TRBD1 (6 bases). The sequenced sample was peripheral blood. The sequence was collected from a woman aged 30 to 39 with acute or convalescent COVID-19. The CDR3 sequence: CATWTASNEKLFF. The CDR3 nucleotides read TGTGCCACCTGGACAGCCTCTAATGAAAAACTGTTTTTT.